The next 6 T cell receptor beta chains were all read from a single sample in a study of CXCR3-negative and CXCR3-positive naive CD8 T cells. No antigen is known for these receptors. Study-level findings and limits: Higher TRB CDR3 hydrophobicity marked CXCR3-positive naive cells relative to CXCR3-negative naive cells.

TRB cDNA was prepared as libraries by UMI-labeled 5' RACE. TCRdb re-called the 5' RACE reads and shows each CDR3 protein once, DNA omitted. This sample's clone table lists roughly 100,000 distinct CDR3 sequences. The specimen was naive CXCR3+ CD8+ T cells from blood. Subset defined: CD45RO-CCR7+CD27+CD95- naive CD8+ T cells expressing CXCR3 (TNR3+). Receptors were obtained from a human donor in good health. Some clones in this sample may be carry-over from other donors' samples.

This CDR3 reads CASSLSGPRGDEQFF. The chain is built from TRBV7-9 and TRBJ2-1; the TCRdb D gene call, TRBD1, has no DNA to confirm it. Germline V gene data show CDR1 as SEHNR and CDR2 as FQNEAQ (reference sequence). The CDR3 spans 15 residues. Combining the CDR3 with reference TRBV7-9 and TRBJ2-1 gives the whole variable domain DTGVSQNPRHKITKRGQNVTFRCDPISEHNRLYWYRQTLGQGPEFLTYFQNEAQLEKSRLLSDRFSAERPKGSFSTLEIQRTEQGDSAMYLCASSLSGPRGDEQFFGPGTRLTVL.

This rearrangement joins TRBV13 to TRBJ2-3; TCRdb names TRBD1, which stays unverified in the absence of DNA. This CDR3 is 16 amino acids long. Germline V gives CDR1 PRHDT, CDR2 FYEKMQ (reference sequence). CDR3 amino acids: CASSSPGRLATDTQYF.

V is TRBV4-3 and J is TRBJ2-7; as DNA is missing, the TRBD1 call by TCRdb cannot be tested. The length of the CDR3 is 17 residues. Germline CDR1 reads LGHNA; CDR2 reads YSLEER. The CDR3 sequence: CASSPTRSEGASYEQYF.

The V gene is TRBV12-5, the J gene TRBJ2-3. The germline V gene has CDR1 LGHNT and CDR2 FRNRAP. The CDR3 is 12 amino acids. The CDR3 reads CASGFAVDTQYF. Combining the CDR3 with reference TRBV12-5 and TRBJ2-3 gives the whole variable domain DARVTQTPRHKVTEMGQEVTMRCQPILGHNTVFWYRQTMMQGLELLAYFRNRAPLDDSGMPKDRFSAEMPDATLATLKIQPSEPRDSAVYFCASGFAVDTQYFGPGTRLTVL.

This rearrangement joins TRBV6-5 to TRBJ2-7; TCRdb selects TRBD2, and the lack of DNA leaves this call unchecked. The CDR3 length is 14 residues. Germline CDR1 MNHEY, CDR2 SVGAGI. The CDR3 here is CASSPSGRAYEQYF.

This sequence joins TRBV4-3 and TRBJ2-1; TCRdb proposes TRBD2, but this gene call is untestable without DNA. Germline V gene lookup returns CDR1 LGHNA and CDR2 YSLEER. This CDR3 spans 18 amino acids. CDR3 amino acids: CASSQGGSGGSPGNEQFF.